One and the same sample provided the 23 T cell receptor beta chains below, sequenced in a study of T cell responses to AZD1222 COVID-19 vaccine (dated by TCRdb to 2020 to 2022). The time point label of this sample denotes: baseline before first vaccination. Library method: the immunoSEQ multiplex PCR assay. Here the immuneACCESS table is served through TCRdb, limited to in-frame sequences with V and J called. Missing clones are a known gap in these copies; in checked studies unresolved V genes cover under half, and the rest lacks a known reason. Across this sample there are more than 150,000 clones, with approximately 94% seen only once. Jointly, the top ten make up over 7.5% of the sample. The sample was peripheral blood, taken on day 0 of AZD1222 vaccination. The receptors were sampled from an adult in good health.

The chain joins TRBV15 to TRBJ1-5; perhaps TRBD1 as D (5 bases). CDR3 length: 14 amino acids. Looked up from germline, CDR1 is LNHNV and CDR2 is YYDKDF (reference sequence). V was trimmed by 3 bases and J by 5 bases, leaving 11 bases between them. CDR3 in amino acids: CATSRATDYQPQHF. Here the CDR3 DNA reads TGTGCCACCAGCAGGGCGACAGACTATCAGCCCCAGCATTTT.

The V call is TRBV27, the J call TRBJ1-5, with TRBD1 matching 9 bases. Per the germline V gene, CDR1 is MNHEY and CDR2 is SMNVEV (reference sequence). V dropped 5 bases and J dropped 7; count of bases not matched to a gene: 15. The CDR3 covers 17 residues. The DNA for the CDR3 is TGTGCCAGCAGTCCCCGGACAGGGGCGTCGGAGGGACAGCCCCAGCATTTT. It is translated as CASSPRTGASEGQPQHF.

The chain recombines TRBV6-5 with TRBJ1-4, with a possible D match to TRBD1 (6 bases). The CDR3 length is 15 residues. The germline V and J ends were trimmed by 5 bases and 5 bases, with 15 bases remaining between them. The germline V gene encodes CDR1 MNHEY and CDR2 SVGAGI. The CDR3 nucleotides are TGTGCCAGCAGTACAGGAGGGGGTGACAATGAAAAACTGTTTTTT. It specifies CASSTGGGDNEKLFF.

This chain joins TRBV7-3 and TRBJ2-2; 7 nucleotides line up with TRBD1. The germline CDR1 and CDR2 sequences are SGHTA and FQGTGA. Germline trimming cut 3 bases from V and 6 bases from J; bases unmatched to any gene: 7. This CDR3 region has 15 residues. The CDR3 sequence is CASSLRQGSSGELFF. In DNA form, the CDR3 reads TGTGCCAGCAGCTTGCGACAGGGTAGCTCCGGGGAGCTGTTTTTT.

This clone came up a few times. The CDR3 spells CAWSVVSGTDGYTF. The CDR3 DNA reads as TGTGCCTGGAGTGTAGTATCTGGGACGGATGGCTACACCTTC. The genes are TRBV30 and TRBJ1-2, with a possible D match to TRBD1 (5 bases). Germline V lookup: CDR1 GTSNPN, CDR2 SVGIG (reference sequence). With 0 bases removed from V and 6 bases from J, the gap between germline ends came to 14 bases. The CDR3 covers 14 residues.

The chain carries TRBV7-8 and TRBJ1-4; a possible D gene is TRBD1 (5 bases). V lost 1 base, J lost 0 bases, and 15 bases lay in between. The germline CDR1 and CDR2 sequences are SGHVS and FQNEAQ. This CDR3 spans 18 amino acids. The CDR3 reads CASSLGTLLSATNEKLFF. The CDR3 region has the DNA TGTGCCAGCAGCTTAGGGACACTCTTGTCCGCAACTAATGAAAAACTGTTTTTT.

The rearrangement uses TRBV7-9 and TRBJ2-5, with D perhaps being TRBD1 or TRBD2 (5 bases each). With 9 bases removed from V and 0 bases from J, the gap between germline ends came to 20 bases. This CDR3 spans 16 amino acids. Per the germline V gene, CDR1 is SEHNR and CDR2 is FQNEAQ (reference sequence). The chain's CDR3 is CASTPRGSLDQETQYF. CDR3 bases: TGTGCCAGTACACCCCGGGGCTCTTTGGACCAAGAGACCCAGTACTTC.

The V gene is TRBV19, the J gene TRBJ2-3; 7 bases line up with TRBD2. The length of the CDR3 is 15 residues. Trimming removed 6 bases from V and 0 bases from J; junction bases left unmatched: 6. Per germline, CDR1 LNHDA and CDR2 SQIVND (reference sequence). The CDR3: CASSGRSLSTDTQYF. CDR3 sequence (DNA): TGTGCCAGTAGCGGGAGGTCCCTTAGCACAGATACGCAGTATTTT.

The count of this clone is one. This chain connects TRBV19 to TRBJ1-1; no clear D. Trimming shortened V by 2 bases and J by 7 bases, and 11 bases separated the two germline ends. This CDR3 comprises 13 residues. Germline V gene data show CDR1 as LNHDA and CDR2 as SQIVND (reference sequence). This CDR3 is CASSINGLGEAFF. The CDR3 DNA sequence: TGTGCCAGTAGTATAAATGGTCTGGGTGAAGCTTTCTTT.

The chain is built from TRBV6-2 or TRBV6-3 and TRBJ2-5, with 7 nucleotides matching TRBD1. The CDR3 runs 13 residues. The V gene's germline CDR1 is MNHEY and CDR2 SVGEGT. J gave up 5 bases and V 5 bases, and 5 bases lay outside the gene matches. CDR3 sequence reads: CASSRQGRETQYF. The CDR3 region has the DNA TGTGCCAGCAGTAGACAGGGTCGGGAGACCCAGTACTTC.

The chain employs TRBV24-1 and TRBJ1-2; D ambiguous. The CDR3 has 16 amino acids. The V gene's germline CDR1 is KGHDR and CDR2 SFDVKD. Trimming left V 5 bases short and J 2 bases short, with 17 bases between. In DNA, the CDR3 is TGTGCCACCAGTGCGGGTGTGAGGGAAGCCAACTATGGCTACACCTTC. Its translation is CATSAGVREANYGYTF.

CDR3 DNA: TGTGCCAGTAGTATCAGACAGGGGGCGTACGAGCAGTACTTC. Its protein product is CASSIRQGAYEQYF. The V call is TRBV19, the J call TRBJ2-7, with 10 positions matching TRBD1. CDR1 LNHDA and CDR2 SQIVND come from the germline V gene (reference sequence). V lost 3 bases, J lost 4 bases, and 3 bases stayed unmatched. This CDR3 is 14 amino acids long. Complete variable domain (other parts from reference TRBV19 and TRBJ2-7): DGGITQSPKYLFRKEGQNVTLSCEQNLNHDAMYWYRQDPGQGLRLIYYSQIVNDFQKGDIAEGYSVSREKKESFPLTVTSAQKNPTAFYLCASSIRQGAYEQYFGPGTRLTVT.

The rearrangement joins TRBV11-2 to TRBJ2-7; D is possibly TRBD1 (6 bases). Trimming took 5 bases from V and 2 from J, leaving 13 bases between them. CDR1 is SGHAT and CDR2 is FQNNGV in the germline V gene. The CDR3 covers 14 residues. CDR3: CASSRPQGTYEQYF. CDR3 DNA sequence: TGTGCCAGCAGCCGACCACAGGGAACCTACGAGCAGTACTTC.

V usage is TRBV5-1 and J usage is TRBJ1-2; a weak D match, TRBD1 (6 bases). The germline V gene has CDR1 SGHRS and CDR2 YFSETQ. This CDR3 is built from 16 residues. With 3 bases removed from V and 1 base from J, the gap between germline ends came to 16 bases. CDR3 in amino acids: CASSWGRGPVNYGYTF. The DNA of the CDR3 is TGCGCCAGCAGCTGGGGGCGTGGACCTGTTAACTATGGCTACACCTTC.

This sequence joins TRBV28 and TRBJ2-1, with D perhaps being TRBD1 or TRBD2 (5 bases each). Trimming cost V 8 bases and J 8 bases, with 10 bases left between them. The germline V gene encodes CDR1 MDHEN and CDR2 SYDVKM. This CDR3 has 11 amino acids. This chain's CDR3 is CASDVGDEQFF. The CDR3 region has the DNA TGTGCCAGCGACGTGGGGGATGAGCAGTTCTTC.

This clone has a single count. The rearrangement uses TRBV18 and TRBJ2-7; D remains unclear. The CDR3 loop spans 13 amino acids. V gave up 4 bases and J gave up 6 bases, with 13 bases separating them. In germline, CDR1 is KGHSH, CDR2 LQKENI. The CDR3: CASSRIRNGEQYF. Written as DNA, the CDR3 is TGTGCCAGCTCACGGATCCGAAACGGCGAGCAGTACTTC.

This chain uses TRBV24-1 with TRBJ1-2, with TRBD1 identical over 8 bases. The CDR3 runs 14 residues. CDR1 KGHDR and CDR2 SFDVKD come from the germline V gene. The V gene end was trimmed by 0 bases and the J gene end by 6 bases; junction bases not matched to a gene: 2. Here the CDR3 DNA reads TGTGCCACCAGTGATTTGCAGGGGGCGAATGGCTACACCTTC. Protein product: CATSDLQGANGYTF.

This chain joins TRBV6-5 and TRBJ1-2, with D uncertain. CDR1 and CDR2 (germline): MNHEY, SVGAGI. This CDR3 region has 15 residues. Trimming removed 0 bases from V and 4 bases from J, with 12 bases in between. CDR3 DNA sequence: TGTGCCAGCAGTTACTCCAGATACCAAGTCTATGGCTACACCTTC. It is translated as CASSYSRYQVYGYTF.

The rearrangement uses TRBV7-2 and TRBJ1-1; D is possibly TRBD1 (6 bases). This CDR3 comprises 14 residues. Looked up from germline, CDR1 is SGHTA and CDR2 is FQGNSA. V was clipped by 4 bases and J by 5 bases, with 14 bases between them. The CDR3 bases are TGTGCCAGCAGCTCCCAGGGGTCGGGGACTGAAGCTTTCTTT. Amino acid sequence: CASSSQGSGTEAFF.

V usage is TRBV24-1 and J usage is TRBJ2-1; TRBD1 is a possible D gene (5 bases). The germline V gene encodes CDR1 KGHDR and CDR2 SFDVKD. The V end was cut by 5 bases, the J end by 9 bases, with 16 bases between. CDR3 size: 14 residues. CDR3: CATSAGLQAGEQFF. The DNA of the CDR3 is TGTGCCACCAGTGCAGGTCTACAGGCAGGTGAGCAGTTCTTC.

The J gene is TRBJ2-7, the V gene TRBV5-1; 15 bases are a match to TRBD2. V lost 0 bases, J lost 5 bases, and 3 bases stayed unmatched. Per germline, CDR1 SGHRS and CDR2 YFSETQ. CDR3 size: 16 residues. CDR3 sequence (DNA): TGCGCCAGCAGCTTGGAGGGACTAGCGGGAGGCCACGAGCAGTACTTC. Amino acids: CASSLEGLAGGHEQYF.

The V and J genes are TRBV3-1 (or the pseudogene TRBV3-2) and TRBJ1-1, with 7 positions matching TRBD1. V gave up 7 bases and J gave up 2 bases; unmatched junction bases: 13. The V gene's germline CDR1 is LGHDT and CDR2 YNNKEL (reference sequence). The CDR3 is made up of 16 amino acids. The DNA of the CDR3 is TGTGCCAGCACCTTTAACCCGGGACAGTTAAACACTGAAGCTTTCTTT. Translated, it gives CASTFNPGQLNTEAFF.

This clone was seen a single time. This rearrangement joins TRBV5-4 to TRBJ2-2; 7 bases are a match to TRBD2. The CDR3 totals 15 residues. The germline gives CDR1 SGHNT, CDR2 YYREEE (reference sequence). The V gene end was trimmed by 2 bases and the J gene end by 3 bases; junction bases not matched to a gene: 4. The CDR3 is CASSFLADHTGELFF. The CDR3 region has the DNA TGTGCCAGCAGCTTCCTAGCGGATCACACCGGGGAGCTGTTTTTT.